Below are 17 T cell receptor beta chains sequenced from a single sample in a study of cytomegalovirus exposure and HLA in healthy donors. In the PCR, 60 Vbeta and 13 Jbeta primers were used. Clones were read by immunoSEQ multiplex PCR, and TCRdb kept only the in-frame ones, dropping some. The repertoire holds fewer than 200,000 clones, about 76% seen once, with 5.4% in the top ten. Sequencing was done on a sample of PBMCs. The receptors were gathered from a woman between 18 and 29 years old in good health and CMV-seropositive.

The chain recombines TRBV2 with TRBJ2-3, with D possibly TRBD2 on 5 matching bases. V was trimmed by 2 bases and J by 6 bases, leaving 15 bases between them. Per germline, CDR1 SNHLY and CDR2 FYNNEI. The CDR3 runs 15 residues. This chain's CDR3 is CASSESGLFSDTQYF. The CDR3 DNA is TGTGCCAGCAGTGAAAGTGGACTCTTTTCCGATACGCAGTATTTT.

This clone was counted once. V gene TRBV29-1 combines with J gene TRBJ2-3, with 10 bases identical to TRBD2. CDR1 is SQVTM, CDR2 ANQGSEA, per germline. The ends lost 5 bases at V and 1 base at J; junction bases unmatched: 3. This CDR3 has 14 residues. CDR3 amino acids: CSVTSGERTDTQYF. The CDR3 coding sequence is TGCAGCGTTACTAGCGGGGAGCGCACAGATACGCAGTATTTT.

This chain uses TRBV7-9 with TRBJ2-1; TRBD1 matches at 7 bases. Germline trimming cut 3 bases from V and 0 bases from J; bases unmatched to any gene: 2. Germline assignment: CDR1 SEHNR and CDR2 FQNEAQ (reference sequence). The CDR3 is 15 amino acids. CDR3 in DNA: TGTGCCAGCAGCTTGAACAGGGGCTCCTACAATGAGCAGTTCTTC. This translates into CASSLNRGSYNEQFF.

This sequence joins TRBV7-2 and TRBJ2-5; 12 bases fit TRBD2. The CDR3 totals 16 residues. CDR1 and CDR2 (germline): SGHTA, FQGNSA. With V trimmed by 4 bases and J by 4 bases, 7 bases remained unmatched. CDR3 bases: TGTGCCAGCAGCTCCTCTAGCGGGGGGGGTGGAGAGACCCAGTACTTC. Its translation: CASSSSSGGGGETQYF.

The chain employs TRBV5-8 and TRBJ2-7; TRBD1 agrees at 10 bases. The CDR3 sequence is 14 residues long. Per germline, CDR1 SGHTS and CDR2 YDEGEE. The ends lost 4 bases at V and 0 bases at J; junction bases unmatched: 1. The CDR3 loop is CASSRTGGSYEQYF. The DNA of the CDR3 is TGTGCCAGCAGCCGGACAGGGGGCTCCTACGAGCAGTACTTC.

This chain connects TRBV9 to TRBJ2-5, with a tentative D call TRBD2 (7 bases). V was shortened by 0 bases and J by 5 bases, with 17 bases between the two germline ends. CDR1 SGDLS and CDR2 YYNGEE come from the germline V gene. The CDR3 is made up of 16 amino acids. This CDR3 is CASSVAQGGRGETQYF. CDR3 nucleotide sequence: TGTGCCAGCAGCGTAGCTCAGGGAGGGAGGGGGGAGACCCAGTACTTC.

The CDR3 coding sequence is TGCGCCAGCAGCCCACGGCCGACAGGGAACACTGAAGCTTTCTTT. Its protein is CASSPRPTGNTEAFF. The chain recombines TRBV4-1 with TRBJ1-1; maybe TRBD1 (6 bases). The V end lost 4 bases, the J end lost 1 base, and 13 bases lay between the germline ends. The CDR3 is 15 residues long. Looked up from germline, CDR1 is MGHRA and CDR2 is YSYEKL.

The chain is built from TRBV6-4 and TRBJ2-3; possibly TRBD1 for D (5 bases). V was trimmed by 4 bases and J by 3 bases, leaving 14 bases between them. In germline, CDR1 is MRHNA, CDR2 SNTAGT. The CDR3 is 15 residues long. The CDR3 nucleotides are TGTGCCAGCAGTGTTCAGGGCTTAGGAACAGATACGCAGTATTTT. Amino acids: CASSVQGLGTDTQYF.

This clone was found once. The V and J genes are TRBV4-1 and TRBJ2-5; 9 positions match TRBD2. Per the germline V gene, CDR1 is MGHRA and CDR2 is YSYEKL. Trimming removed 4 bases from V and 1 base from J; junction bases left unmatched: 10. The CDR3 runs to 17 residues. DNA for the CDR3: TGCGCCAGCAGCCTTAGAGGACTAGCGAATAGCCAAGAGACCCAGTACTTC. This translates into CASSLRGLANSQETQYF.

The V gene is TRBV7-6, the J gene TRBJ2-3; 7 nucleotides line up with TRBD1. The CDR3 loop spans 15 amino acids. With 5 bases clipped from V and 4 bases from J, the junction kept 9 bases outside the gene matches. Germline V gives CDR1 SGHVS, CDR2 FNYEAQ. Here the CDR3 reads CASSPRGDRPDTQYF. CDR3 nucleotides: TGTGCCAGCAGCCCGCGTGGGGACAGACCAGATACGCAGTATTTT.

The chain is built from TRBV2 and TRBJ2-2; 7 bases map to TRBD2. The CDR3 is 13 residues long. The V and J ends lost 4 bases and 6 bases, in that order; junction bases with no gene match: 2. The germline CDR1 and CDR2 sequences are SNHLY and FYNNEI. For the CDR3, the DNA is TGTGCCAGCAGTGGGGACTACGCCGGGGAGCTGTTTTTT. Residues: CASSGDYAGELFF. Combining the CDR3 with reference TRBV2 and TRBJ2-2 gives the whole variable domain EPEVTQTPSHQVTQMGQEVILRCVPISNHLYFYWYRQILGQKVEFLVSFYNNEISEKSEIFDDQFSVERPDGSNFTLKIRSTKLEDSAMYFCASSGDYAGELFFGEGSRLTVL.

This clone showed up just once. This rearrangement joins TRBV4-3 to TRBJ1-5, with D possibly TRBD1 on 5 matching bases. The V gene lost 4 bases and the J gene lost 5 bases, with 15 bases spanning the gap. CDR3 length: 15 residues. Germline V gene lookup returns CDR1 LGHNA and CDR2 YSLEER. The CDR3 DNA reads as TGCGCCAGCAGCCGAACCACGGGGGGGGATCAGCCCCAGCATTTT. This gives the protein CASSRTTGGDQPQHF.

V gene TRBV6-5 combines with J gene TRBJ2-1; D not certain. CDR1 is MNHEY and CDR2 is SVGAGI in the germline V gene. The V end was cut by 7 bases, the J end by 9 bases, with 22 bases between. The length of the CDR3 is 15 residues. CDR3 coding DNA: TGTGCCAGCAATTCGGGTGGGTCCGCGGTGGGTGAGCAGTTCTTC. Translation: CASNSGGSAVGEQFF.

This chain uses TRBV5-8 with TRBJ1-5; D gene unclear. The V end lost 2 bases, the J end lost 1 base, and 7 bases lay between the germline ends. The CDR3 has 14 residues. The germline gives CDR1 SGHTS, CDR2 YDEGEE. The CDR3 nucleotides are TGTGCCAGCAGCTTCGGAGGGAGCAATCAGCCCCAGCATTTT. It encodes CASSFGGSNQPQHF.

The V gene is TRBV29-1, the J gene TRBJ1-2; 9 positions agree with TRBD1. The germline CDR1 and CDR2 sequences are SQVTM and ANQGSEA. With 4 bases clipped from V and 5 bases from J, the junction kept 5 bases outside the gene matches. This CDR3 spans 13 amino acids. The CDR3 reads CSVVDRGWYGYTF. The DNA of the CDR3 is TGCAGCGTTGTGGACAGGGGTTGGTATGGCTACACCTTC.

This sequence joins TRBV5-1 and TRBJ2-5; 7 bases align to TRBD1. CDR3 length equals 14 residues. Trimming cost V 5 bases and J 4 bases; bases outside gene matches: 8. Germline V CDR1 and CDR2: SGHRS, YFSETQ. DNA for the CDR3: TGCGCCAGCAGGACAGGGTCTAGGGGAGAGACCCAGTACTTC. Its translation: CASRTGSRGETQYF.

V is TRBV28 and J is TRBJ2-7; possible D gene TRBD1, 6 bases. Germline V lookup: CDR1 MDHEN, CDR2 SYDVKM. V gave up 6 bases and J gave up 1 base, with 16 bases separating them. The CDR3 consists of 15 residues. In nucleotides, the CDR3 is TGTGCCAGCAGCCTTGGCGGCAGGGGATCCTACGAGCAGTACTTC. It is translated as CASSLGGRGSYEQYF.